A selection of T cell receptor beta chains follows, all from one sample in a study of Tregs in tolerant kidney transplant recipients. Libraries were prepared by immunoSEQ multiplex PCR; TCRdb keeps only in-frame clonotypes and omits some of them. This table has tens of thousands of clones, more than 85% appearing once. This specimen consisted of CD4+ T cells from blood (PBMCs), obtained 12 months after the transplant. These receptors were collected from a human patient who received a combined kidney and bone marrow transplant. The graft donor may account for some of the T cells. The CDR3 runs from the conserved cysteine through the conserved F or W. A D gene is named only where the DNA matches it firmly.

V	J	D	DNA	CDR3
TRBV19	TRBJ1-5	TRBD1	TGTGCCAGTAGTCGGGGAACGGGACAGCTTAATCAGCCCCAGCATTTT	CASSRGTGQLNQPQHF
TRBV11-3	TRBJ2-3	TRBD2	TGTGCCAGCAGCAGGGCTAGCGGGGGGCTGGGCACAGATACGCAGTATTTT	CASSRASGGLGTDTQYF
TRBV4-1	TRBJ2-5	TRBD2	TGCGCCAGCAGCCAGGTGAGCGGGGCGGAGGAGACCCAGTACTTC	CASSQVSGAEETQYF
TRBV11-2	TRBJ2-4	.	TGTGCCAGCAGCCCCGGGGGTTGGGTTCGGGTCAAAAACATTCAGTACTTC	CASSPGGWVRVKNIQYF
TRBV11-3	TRBJ1-1	TRBD1	TGTGCCAGCAGCTTAGGTTGGGCAGGGGGTTGGAACACTGAAGCTTTCTTT	CASSLGWAGGWNTEAFF
TRBV27	TRBJ2-1	.	TGTGCCAGCAGTTTCGAGGGATCCAACAATGAGCAGTTCTTC	CASSFEGSNNEQFF
TRBV30	TRBJ1-5	.	TGTGCCTGGAGTGTACTCGGTGATCAGCCCCAGCATTTT	CAWSVLGDQPQHF
TRBV7-6	TRBJ2-5	TRBD2	TGTGCCAGCAGGCCACGACTAGCGGGGGGCCAAGAGACCCAGTACTTC	CASRPRLAGGQETQYF
TRBV6-4	TRBJ2-7	.	TGTGCCAGCAGTGACTCGGGGCACGAGCAGTACTTC	CASSDSGHEQYF
TRBV7-9	TRBJ2-1	.	TGTGCCAGCAGGTCCGACAGGCTTAAGCCCTCCTACAATGAGCAGTTCTTC	CASRSDRLKPSYNEQFF